The 5 T cell receptor beta chains presented below share a single source sample, sequenced in a study of blood T cell repertoires in COVID-19. Method: immunoSEQ multiplex PCR; TCRdb's copy keeps in-frame clones and lacks some. The sample includes roughly 15,000 clones, around 89% of them seen just once. Sequenced sample: peripheral blood. These receptors originate from a human donor in a cohort sampled during active COVID-19.

The genes are TRBV6-5 and TRBJ1-3, with 11 bases aligning to TRBD1. CDR1 is MNHEY, CDR2 SVGAGI, per germline. Losses at the gene ends were 6 bases for V and 1 base for J; bases not matched to a gene: 2. The CDR3 extends over 15 amino acids. CDR3 protein: CASRGQGVSGNTIYF. CDR3 DNA sequence: TGTGCCAGCAGGGGACAGGGGGTTTCTGGAAACACCATATATTTT.

The chain combines TRBV3-1 (or the pseudogene TRBV3-2) with TRBJ1-3; no clear D gene. With 1 base removed from V and 3 bases from J, the gap between germline ends came to 16 bases. The CDR3 spans 17 residues. Germline V gene data show CDR1 as LGHDT and CDR2 as YNNKEL (reference sequence). CDR3 nucleotide sequence: TGTGCCAGCAGCCAAGTCCACTCCGGGGTCGGTGGAAACACCATATATTTT. It yields the protein CASSQVHSGVGGNTIYF.

The chain has TRBV29-1 and TRBJ1-1; 10 nucleotides match TRBD1. The CDR3 extends over 10 amino acids. V lost 6 bases to trimming and J lost 11 bases; unmatched junction nucleotides: 3. The germline V gene encodes CDR1 SQVTM and CDR2 ANQGSEA. This chain's CDR3 is CSVGQGRAFF. CDR3 coding DNA: TGCAGCGTGGGACAGGGGAGGGCTTTCTTT.

The chain recombines TRBV7-3 with TRBJ1-1; 11 bases match TRBD1. This CDR3 comprises 17 residues. The V gene's germline CDR1 is SGHTA and CDR2 FQGTGA. V dropped 2 bases and J dropped 5; count of bases not matched to a gene: 10. CDR3 DNA sequence: TGTGCCAGCAGCTTACTCGGGACAGGGGGTGTAGGAACTGAAGCTTTCTTT. This translates into CASSLLGTGGVGTEAFF.

V gene TRBV7-2 combines with J gene TRBJ1-1; the D is unclear. Germline CDR1 is SGHTA and CDR2 is FQGNSA. This CDR3 has 13 residues. V lost 3 bases, J lost 4 bases, and 9 bases lay in between. In nucleotides, the CDR3 is TGTGCCAGCAGCTTTAATCGGGTCACTGAAGCTTTCTTT. Translating it yields CASSFNRVTEAFF.